The 13 T cell receptor beta chains presented below share a single source sample, sequenced in a study of human T cells and chemical hapten exposure. The time point denotes: patch test 2, 6 weeks after DPC sensitization. Treatment in this sample: therapeutic diphenylcyclopropenone sensitization with weekly scalp DPC. Each CDR3 protein is one row after TCRdb ran MiXCR on the RACE reads. In the table there are 35,000 to 45,000 distinct CDR3 sequences, around 10% of which are singletons. Specimen: whole blood, collected in connection with sensitization to the hapten diphenylcyclopropenone (DPC). The source is a woman between 40 and 50 years old with alopecia areata. Some clones in this sample may be carry-over from other donors' samples.

This clonotype counts as medium-sized. The junction departs from germline at one end; a sequencing error may be responsible. V usage is TRBV4-1 and J usage is TRBJ1-1; the D gene is possibly TRBD1 (5 bases). This CDR3 spans 13 amino acids. The germline V gene encodes CDR1 MGHRA and CDR2 YSYEKL. This CDR3 is CASSQDRNTEAFF. The CDR3 DNA reads TGTGCCAGCAGCCAAGACAGAAACACTGAAGCTTTCTTT.

This clonotype was seen a handful of times. A much larger clone is a single base away; this may be a read error. This chain joins TRBV11-2 and TRBJ2-1, with D possibly called TRBD1 or TRBD2 (7 bases each). The CDR3 runs to 16 residues. Germline assignment: CDR1 SGHAT and CDR2 FQNNGV. The V and J ends lost 5 bases and 0 bases respectively, with 14 bases between them. CDR3 protein: CASSHSGGGSYNEQFF. DNA of the CDR3: TGTGCCAGCAGCCATTCAGGGGGGGGCTCCTACAATGAGCAGTTCTTC.

The genes are TRBV6-4 and TRBJ2-2; maybe TRBD1 (6 bases). Trimming took 3 bases from V and 3 from J, leaving 8 bases between them. Looked up from germline, CDR1 is MRHNA and CDR2 is SNTAGT. This CDR3 comprises 14 residues. The CDR3 region has the DNA TGTGCCAGCAGTGAACAGGGTGACACCGGGGAGCTGTTTTTT. Protein: CASSEQGDTGELFF.

The sample holds many counts of this clonotype. The V and J genes are TRBV19 and TRBJ2-7, with a tentative D call TRBD1 (6 bases). The CDR3 spans 13 residues. The germline V gene has CDR1 LNHDA and CDR2 SQIVND (reference sequence). V shed 5 bases and J shed 3 bases, with 11 bases lying between them. The CDR3: CASSQPGDYEQYF. The DNA of the CDR3 is TGTGCCAGTAGTCAGCCAGGGGACTACGAGCAGTACTTC.

This clonotype was detected many times. The J gene is TRBJ1-6, the V gene TRBV9; no definite D call. The CDR3 length is 13 residues. Looked up from germline, CDR1 is SGDLS and CDR2 is YYNGEE. Trimming took 6 bases from V and 6 from J, leaving 10 bases between them. The CDR3 DNA reads TGTGCCAGCAACCGGGAGCTTAATTCACCCCTCCACTTT. This encodes CASNRELNSPLHF.

This clonotype has only a few counts. The chain carries TRBV5-5 and TRBJ2-3, with 10 bases lining up with TRBD2. This CDR3 is 15 amino acids long. Germline trimming cut 3 bases from V and 5 bases from J; bases unmatched to any gene: 6. Germline V gene data show CDR1 as SGHKS and CDR2 as YYEKEE (reference sequence). Written as DNA, the CDR3 is TGTGCCAGCAGCTGGCTTAGCGGGGGGCTAGATACGCAGTATTTT. Protein: CASSWLSGGLDTQYF.

Many counts were recorded for this clonotype. The V gene is TRBV5-1, the J gene TRBJ2-1, with D uncertain. This CDR3 is 12 amino acids long. CDR1 SGHRS and CDR2 YFSETQ come from the germline V gene. Trimming removed 0 bases at V and 4 bases at J, with 2 bases between. CDR3 in DNA: TGCGCCAGCAGCTTGGATTACAATGAGCAGTTCTTC. Amino acid sequence: CASSLDYNEQFF. Drawing the rest from reference TRBV5-1 and TRBJ2-1, the complete variable domain is KAGVTQTPRYLIKTRGQQVTLSCSPISGHRSVSWYQQTPGQGLQFLFEYFSETQRNKGNFPGRFSGRQFSNSRSEMNVSTLELGDSALYLCASSLDYNEQFFGPGTRLTVL.

There are a few counts of this clonotype. The J gene is TRBJ2-3, the V gene TRBV7-6; D is possibly TRBD1 or TRBD2 (5 bases each). The V end was cut by 8 bases, the J end by 5 bases, with 14 bases between. This CDR3 comprises 13 residues. In germline, CDR1 is SGHVS, CDR2 FNYEAQ. CDR3 bases: TGTGCCAGCCAGGGCCTAGCCGGAGATACGCAGTATTTT. It translates to CASQGLAGDTQYF.

This clonotype was counted many times. The chain combines TRBV18 with TRBJ2-1; D might be TRBD1 (6 bases). CDR1 and CDR2 from the germline V gene are KGHSH and LQKENI. V was pared by 3 bases and J by 6 bases, with 21 bases between. This CDR3 region has 17 residues. The CDR3 is CASSPPTGTSEINEQFF. Written as DNA, the CDR3 is TGTGCCAGCTCACCCCCGACCGGGACATCGGAGATCAATGAGCAGTTCTTC.

This clonotype was recorded many times. V gene TRBV2 combines with J gene TRBJ2-1, with D hard to call. CDR3 length equals 14 residues. From germline, CDR1 is SNHLY and CDR2 FYNNEI. V lost 1 base, J lost 6 bases, and 10 bases lay in between. CDR3 protein: CASSEGALFNEQFF. The DNA for the CDR3 is TGTGCCAGCAGTGAAGGGGCCCTGTTCAATGAGCAGTTCTTC.

This clonotype has ten or more counts. The chain couples TRBV4-3 to TRBJ2-1; D not certain. Germline CDR1 reads LGHNA; CDR2 reads YSLEER. V was trimmed by 2 bases and J by 9 bases, leaving 11 bases between them. The CDR3 sequence is 13 residues long. CDR3 region: CASSQTRATEQFF. The CDR3, as DNA: TGCGCCAGCAGCCAAACCAGAGCCACTGAGCAGTTCTTC.

There are many counts of this clonotype. J is TRBJ2-2 and V is TRBV24-1; tentative D call: TRBD1 (6 bases). V gave up 3 bases and J gave up 5 bases, with 21 bases separating them. This CDR3 comprises 18 residues. Germline V gene data show CDR1 as KGHDR and CDR2 as SFDVKD. The CDR3 sequence is CATSDPSGATGRTGELFF. Here the CDR3 DNA reads TGTGCCACCAGTGATCCCTCTGGTGCGACAGGTCGGACCGGGGAGCTGTTTTTT.

At least ten counts were recorded for this clonotype. V usage is TRBV6-5 and J usage is TRBJ2-7; 9 nucleotides line up with TRBD1. This CDR3 spans 15 amino acids. The V segment lost 5 bases and the J segment 1 base; nucleotides outside the gene matches: 6. CDR1 and CDR2 (germline): MNHEY, SVGAGI. CDR3 residues: CASSPKGQGSYEQYF. DNA for the CDR3: TGTGCCAGCAGTCCCAAGGGACAGGGTTCCTACGAGCAGTACTTC.